This record covers a single T cell receptor (beta chain). This entry belongs to a study of T-cell memory formation after mild COVID-19. About the research overall: TCR clustering was largely donor specific.

TCRdb called the 5' RACE reads again in MiXCR, with one record for every CDR3 protein. The data hold some 300,000 distinct CDR3 sequences, with approximately 22% observed a single time. V shed 1 base, J shed 7 bases, and the junction held 6 bases outside the gene matches. Germline CDR1 reads MNHEY; CDR2 reads SVGEGT. There are 16 residues in the CDR3. This TCR came from a man aged 18 to 29 who had mild COVID-19 (a few samples of this study predate the infection). Cell type and time point are not known. This chain joins TRBV6-2 or TRBV6-3 and TRBJ1-6; 8 nucleotides agree with TRBD1. Sequencing was done on a sample of PBMCs or a T cell subset sorted from them (not recorded which). CDR3 DNA sequence: TGTGCCAGCAGTTACTGGCCCGGGACAGGAAATTCACCCCTCCACTTT. It specifies CASSYWPGTGNSPLHF.